This TCR beta chain stems from a study of human T cells and chemical hapten exposure. Overall study context: Yields of TCR per sample differed, chiefly owing to small differences in pooled library volume. Findings and limits, study-wide: High-frequency TCRs, those above 1 in 1000, stayed the same after DPC sensitization.

About this clonotype itself: The target antigen is unknown.

Unfractionated whole blood was the source from which total RNA was extracted. CDR1 MNHEY and CDR2 SVGEGT come from the germline V gene. The CDR3 covers 16 residues. The trim removed 5 bases at V and 6 bases at J, leaving 9 bases unmatched. Unique molecular identifiers were affixed to discrete cDNA molecules within the library. A single record per CDR3 protein comes from TCRdb applying MiXCR to the 5' RACE reads. The sample includes 81,000 or so distinct CDR3 sequences, roughly 8% of them seen just once. The sequence derives from a male donor in good health. The chain joins TRBV6-2 or TRBV6-3 to TRBJ2-2, with 10 nucleotides matching TRBD1. This CDR3 is CASSTIRDRGPGELFF. The CDR3 bases are TGTGCCAGCAGTACAATCCGGGACAGGGGACCCGGGGAGCTGTTTTTT.